This T cell receptor beta chain was identified during a study of blood T cell repertoires in COVID-19. As for the study in general: From T cells, B-cell-depleted T cells, or PBMCs came the material, which was cDNA or gDNA.

Original processing notes: Reference gene primer amplification gave estimated nucleated cell counts. Clones were sequenced by immunoSEQ multiplex PCR, and TCRdb holds only the in-frame ones, with some missing. V and J calls plus clone size are reproduced from that table; the DNA served to infer D and trimming. The sample has fewer than 400,000 clones, around 85% seen once; the top ten hold about 1.9%. The study assigned cohorts using participant-reported clinical history. Exposed study participants had met a COVID-19 case within 2 weeks before entry. Sequencing was carried out using PBMCs or T cells enriched from blood (not recorded which). This clonotype was obtained from a woman younger than 45 who had been exposed to COVID-19.

The CDR3 protein is CASRNPGGQPQHF. The CDR3, as DNA: TGTGCCAGTAGAAACCCTGGAGGTCAGCCCCAGCATTTT. The rearrangement uses TRBV19 and TRBJ1-5; D unclear. V was trimmed by 6 bases and J by 6 bases, leaving 12 bases between them. CDR3 size: 13 residues. The germline gives CDR1 LNHDA, CDR2 SQIVND (reference sequence).